The next 2 T cell receptor beta chains were all read from a single sample in a study of beta chain features in type 1 diabetes. Expressed TCRB transcripts were sequenced because the isolated RNA had all been reverse transcribed beforehand. This table comes from immunoSEQ multiplex PCR, and its TCRdb copy is limited to in-frame clones, with some not included. The sample shows about 260,000 clones, around 65% of them seen only once. Sequences were obtained from naive CD4+ T cells from blood. All receptors derive from a young man in good health.

This clone appeared a few times. The V and J genes are TRBV5-1 and TRBJ2-1; TRBD2 is a possible D gene (5 bases). Deletions cut 2 bases from V and 2 bases from J, with 14 bases between. Germline lookup yields CDR1 SGHRS and CDR2 YFSETQ. CDR3 size: 16 residues. The CDR3 DNA follows: TGCGCCAGCAGCTTAAGATCGGGGATTGCCTACAATGAGCAGTTCTTC. Protein sequence: CASSLRSGIAYNEQFF.

The chain recombines TRBV9 with TRBJ2-7; 7 bases map to TRBD2. Germline V gene data show CDR1 as SGDLS and CDR2 as YYNGEE. The CDR3 has 14 residues. With 4 bases clipped from V and 6 bases from J, the junction kept 10 bases outside the gene matches. CDR3 region: CASSPRLAEGEQYF. The CDR3 DNA follows: TGTGCCAGCAGCCCCCGGCTAGCGGAAGGCGAGCAGTACTTC.